The entry below gives a single T cell receptor (beta chain) sequence along with its context. What it binds is unknown. This CDR3 is built from 12 residues. V was cut by 4 bases and J by 4 bases, with 10 bases left in between. Germline V gene lookup returns CDR1 SQVTM and CDR2 ANQGSEA. These data originate in a study of OX40 agonist ivuxolimab in advanced cancers. Study-wide results and limits: At doses 0.1 to 3.0 mg/kg, CD4+ and CD8+ clones expanded. CD8+ T cells (on average) carried more expanded clones than CD4+ T cells. Antigen specificity was not determined for the expanded peripheral T cells.

The assay was immunoSEQ multiplex PCR, and TCRdb's table has in-frame clones only and misses some. This sample has just over 95,000 clones, with around 91% found just once. The chain joins TRBV29-1 to TRBJ1-1; D remains ambiguous. The specimen comprised CD4+ or CD8+ T cells sorted from blood, sampled in a trial of the OX40 agonist ivuxolimab. The sequence came from an adult with an advanced solid tumor such as melanoma, head and neck, liver or kidney cancer. The DNA of the CDR3 is TGCAGCGTTGGGCTGCGAGGCACTGAAGCTTTCTTT. This translates into CSVGLRGTEAFF.